These 29 T cell receptor beta chains were all obtained from the same sample, sequenced in a study of molecular identifiers for immune sequencing clone quantification. TCRdb used MiXCR to reprocess the PCR reads, holding one entry per CDR3 protein. The sample shows 350,000 or so distinct CDR3 sequences, 20% to 25% of them seen only once. Sequenced material: naive CD8+ T cells from blood, with Jurkat cell RNA spiked in. As to subset: FACS-sorted CD8+CD4-CCR7+CD45RA+ naive T cells. These receptors all come from a human donor in good health. Some libraries in this study had Jurkat cell RNA spiked in.

A note on this clonotype: This sequence may be a read error, since a much larger clone differs from it by one base. The rearrangement joins TRBV28 to TRBJ1-1; D possibly corresponds to TRBD1 (5 bases). The V end was cut by 4 bases, the J end by 4 bases, with 19 bases between. Germline lookup yields CDR1 MDHEN and CDR2 SYDVKM. The CDR3 has 16 residues. The CDR3, as DNA: TGTGCCAGCAGTTGGGGCTTGGGAGGCCGGGGCACTGAAGCTTTCTTT. Protein: CASSWGLGGRGTEAFF. Complete variable domain (other parts from reference TRBV28 and TRBJ1-1): DVKVTQSSRYLVKRTGEKVFLECVQDMDHENMFWYRQDPGLGLRLIYFSYDVKMKEKGDIPEGYSVSREKKERFSLILESASTNQTSMYLCASSWGLGGRGTEAFFGQGTRLTVV.

This clonotype was picked up many times. J is TRBJ1-1 and V is TRBV9; tentative D call: TRBD1 (5 bases). This CDR3 is 15 amino acids long. Germline CDR1 is SGDLS and CDR2 is YYNGEE. V lost 3 bases and J 2 bases, leaving 14 bases between the germline ends. CDR3 nucleotides: TGTGCCAGCAGCGGGGGCGAAGGGCCTAACACTGAAGCTTTCTTT. As protein: CASSGGEGPNTEAFF.

This clonotype was seen many times. The CDR3 DNA sequence: TGTGCCAGCAGCCAAGACTTACAGGGACCCACCGGGGAGCTGTTTTTT. Its protein is CASSQDLQGPTGELFF. The J gene is TRBJ2-2, the V gene TRBV14, with D possibly matching TRBD1 (6 bases). Germline V gene lookup returns CDR1 SGHDN and CDR2 FVKESK. V lost 0 bases to trimming and J lost 4 bases, with 12 bases between them. There are 16 residues in the CDR3.

The chain has TRBV7-6 and TRBJ2-1; 11 bases fit TRBD2. CDR1 and CDR2 from the germline V gene are SGHVS and FNYEAQ. J gave up 7 bases and V 4 bases, and 9 bases lay outside the gene matches. This CDR3 comprises 16 residues. In DNA form, the CDR3 reads TGTGCCAGCAGCTCTCCGTCTAGCGGGGGGTGGAATGAGCAGTTCTTC. Protein sequence: CASSSPSSGGWNEQFF. Full variable domain (remainder filled in from reference TRBV7-6 and TRBJ2-1): GAGVSQSPRYKVTKRGQDVALRCDPISGHVSLYWYRQALGQGPEFLTYFNYEAQQDKSGLPNDRFSAERPEGSISTLTIQRTEQRDSAMYRCASSSPSSGGWNEQFFGPGTRLTVL.

With respect to this clonotype: At one of its ends the junction is not consistent with the germline gene, which may arise from a read error. This chain connects TRBV7-9 to TRBJ2-3; 7 nucleotides match TRBD1. CDR3 length equals 15 residues. CDR1 and CDR2 (germline): SEHNR, FQNEAQ (reference sequence). The CDR3: CASSATTGITDTQCF. CDR3 DNA sequence: TGTGCCAGCAGCGCTACGACAGGGATCACGGATACGCAGTGTTTT.

The rearrangement uses TRBV19 and TRBJ2-7, with 9 bases fitting TRBD1. V lost 4 bases to trimming and J lost 0 bases; unmatched junction nucleotides: 7. The CDR3 loop spans 16 amino acids. Germline CDR1 LNHDA, CDR2 SQIVND (reference sequence). This chain's CDR3 is CASSTGQGQASYEQYF. In nucleotides, the CDR3 is TGTGCCAGTAGTACGGGACAGGGACAAGCCTCCTACGAGCAGTACTTC.

The rearrangement links TRBV4-3 to TRBJ2-1, with 10 positions matching TRBD2. This CDR3 is built from 18 residues. Per germline, CDR1 LGHNA and CDR2 YSLEER. V lost 1 base to trimming and J lost 5 bases; unmatched junction nucleotides: 11. CDR3 nucleotide sequence: TGCGCCAGCAGCCAAGGGACCCAGCGGGGGGGCCGGAACAATGAGCAGTTCTTC. Its protein is CASSQGTQRGGRNNEQFF.

This clonotype has at least ten counts. The chain combines TRBV27 with TRBJ2-3; no reliable D call. The CDR3 is 15 residues long. Trimming took 5 bases from V and 0 from J, leaving 12 bases between them. Germline-derived CDR1 and CDR2 are MNHEY and SMNVEV (reference sequence). CDR3 bases: TGTGCCAGCAGTCACCGGACGTTTAGCACAGATACGCAGTATTTT. As protein: CASSHRTFSTDTQYF.

This clonotype occurred many times. The chain has TRBV11-2 and TRBJ2-1, with 7 bases identical to TRBD1. J lost 2 bases, V lost 4 bases, and 8 bases had no gene match. The germline V gene encodes CDR1 SGHAT and CDR2 FQNNGV. CDR3 length: 16 amino acids. This CDR3 reads CASSSTTGAPYNEQFF. The CDR3, as DNA: TGTGCCAGCAGCTCAACCACAGGGGCACCCTACAATGAGCAGTTCTTC.

In this sample, this clonotype turned up many times. The CDR3 nucleotides read TGTGCCAGCAGCTTATCACCTCCTTTTGGTGAGCAGTTCTTC. Protein sequence: CASSLSPPFGEQFF. This chain links TRBV5-8 with TRBJ2-1; D gene uncertain. V lost 2 bases and J 9 bases, leaving 15 bases between the germline ends. The CDR3 has 14 amino acids. Per the germline V gene, CDR1 is SGHTS and CDR2 is YDEGEE.

This chain links TRBV27 with TRBJ1-1, with D unclear. Germline V lookup: CDR1 MNHEY, CDR2 SMNVEV (reference sequence). This CDR3 is built from 13 residues. Trimming cost V 7 bases and J 0 bases, with 9 bases left between them. The CDR3 DNA sequence: TGTGCCAGCAAAAGTCAGATGAACACTGAAGCTTTCTTT. It specifies CASKSQMNTEAFF.

This clonotype appeared once. This may be a read error: a much more frequent sequence differs by one nucleotide. The chain recombines TRBV2 with TRBJ1-4; a possible D gene is TRBD1 (6 bases). Per germline, CDR1 SNHLY and CDR2 FYNNEI. The CDR3 is made up of 15 amino acids. The CDR3 spells CASSEVPGHDEILFF. Written as DNA, the CDR3 is TGTGCCAGCAGTGAAGTCCCGGGACACGATGAAATACTGTTTTTT.

This clonotype has a handful of counts. The CDR3 sequence is CASSYDRAGGTDTQYF. The CDR3 region has the DNA TGTGCCAGCAGCTATGACAGGGCCGGGGGCACAGATACGCAGTATTTT. The chain carries TRBV6-5 and TRBJ2-3, with 7 positions matching TRBD1. Germline values: CDR1 MNHEY, CDR2 SVGAGI. This CDR3 contains 16 residues. Trimming removed 6 bases from V and 1 base from J; junction bases left unmatched: 10.

This clonotype was seen only a few times. J is TRBJ1-4 and V is TRBV7-9; D call uncertain. Trimming pared 2 bases from V and 0 bases from J, leaving 10 bases between. Germline assignment: CDR1 SEHNR and CDR2 FQNEAQ (reference sequence). This CDR3 has 16 amino acids. As DNA, the CDR3 is TGTGCCAGCAGCTTAAGACCAGACACAACTAATGAAAAACTGTTTTTT. Encoded protein: CASSLRPDTTNEKLFF.

On this clonotype itself: This may be a read error, as it is one base from a much larger clone. This likely comes from a read error, as the CDR3 has no conserved phenylalanine or tryptophan at its end. V and J are TRBV28 and TRBJ1-1; D is unresolved. Trimming removed 5 bases at V and 4 bases at J, with 11 bases between. This CDR3 spans 13 amino acids. Per the germline V gene, CDR1 is MDHEN and CDR2 is SYDVKM. The CDR3 spells CASSRAPATEAFS. CDR3 bases: TGTGCCAGCAGTAGAGCTCCCGCCACTGAAGCTTTCTCT.

This clonotype was detected ten times or more. This chain connects TRBV2 to TRBJ2-4, with D unclear. CDR1 is SNHLY and CDR2 is FYNNEI in the germline V gene. V lost 9 bases to trimming and J lost 12 bases, with 15 bases between them. The CDR3 runs 11 residues. In DNA, the CDR3 is TGTGCCAGAGGACGGCAGGACGGTCAGTACTTC. This sequence encodes CARGRQDGQYF.

Concerning this clonotype: A much larger clone is a single base away; this may be a read error. The V call is TRBV6-2 or TRBV6-3, the J call TRBJ1-5; tentative D call: TRBD1 (6 bases). There are 15 residues in the CDR3. Germline V gene lookup returns CDR1 MNHEY and CDR2 SVGEGT. CDR3 sequence: CASRREDSLNQLQHF. CDR3 DNA: TGTGCCAGCAGGAGGGAGGACAGTTTAAATCAGCTCCAGCATTTT.

This clonotype was recorded at least ten times. V and J are TRBV27 and TRBJ2-7, with 9 bases that match TRBD2. The length of the CDR3 is 15 residues. Germline lookup yields CDR1 MNHEY and CDR2 SMNVEV (reference sequence). J was trimmed by 3 bases and V by 6 bases; bases with no gene match: 9. CDR3 residues: CASRTSGGTYYEQYF. Here the CDR3 DNA reads TGTGCCAGCAGAACAAGCGGGGGGACCTACTACGAGCAGTACTTC.

This clonotype was observed at least ten times. V usage is TRBV6-5 and J usage is TRBJ2-7; D call uncertain. Germline lookup yields CDR1 MNHEY and CDR2 SVGAGI. This CDR3 has 15 amino acids. V dropped 0 bases and J dropped 5 bases, with 14 bases sitting between them. The CDR3 DNA sequence: TGTGCCAGCAGTTACTCGCCCGGGTTGGCAAACGAGCAGTACTTC. The encoded protein is CASSYSPGLANEQYF.

The gene calls are TRBV4-3 and TRBJ1-1; D might be TRBD1 (5 bases). Per the germline V gene, CDR1 is LGHNA and CDR2 is YSLEER. This CDR3 has 14 amino acids. V was clipped by 2 bases and J by 7 bases, with 14 bases between them. The CDR3 region has the DNA TGCGCCAGCAGCCAACGGACAATTGTCGTTGAAGCTTTCTTT. It translates to CASSQRTIVVEAFF.

The chain employs TRBV5-1 and TRBJ2-7; D is unresolved. The closer fit of TRBJ2-1 to the DNA end suggests the J call may be wrong. Germline lookup yields CDR1 SGHRS and CDR2 YFSETQ. The CDR3 runs 14 residues. The CDR3 spells CASSLGPVSYEQFF. For the CDR3, the DNA is TGCGCCAGCAGCTTGGGTCCGGTCTCCTACGAGCAGTTCTTC.

This clonotype has ten or more counts. This rearrangement joins TRBV30 to TRBJ2-3, with 8 nucleotides matching TRBD1. V trimming: 0 bases; J trimming: 6 bases; junction bases outside the gene matches: 8. Per the germline V gene, CDR1 is GTSNPN and CDR2 is SVGIG (reference sequence). This CDR3 comprises 15 residues. In DNA form, the CDR3 reads TGTGCCTGGAGTGTACGAGACAGGGGCGGCGATACGCAGTATTTT. This gives the protein CAWSVRDRGGDTQYF.

As regards this clonotype: Given a much more abundant clone one base away, this may be a read error. The chain is built from TRBV6-5 and TRBJ1-2, with 9 nucleotides matching TRBD1. The CDR3 is 14 residues long. CDR1 and CDR2 (germline): MNHEY, SVGAGI. In DNA form, the CDR3 reads TGTGCCGGCAGTGCCACGGACAGGGGATATGGCTACACCTTC. Encoded protein: CAGSATDRGYGYTF.

This clonotype was seen at least ten times. The chain couples TRBV30 to TRBJ2-3; D gene ambiguous. Germline V gene lookup returns CDR1 GTSNPN and CDR2 SVGIG (reference sequence). Trimming left V 1 base short and J 5 bases short, with 4 bases between. The CDR3 spans 11 residues. The CDR3 DNA follows: TGTGCCTGGAGTGAACAAGATACGCAGTATTTT. This translates into CAWSEQDTQYF.

This clonotype was counted between two and nine times. A read error is possible here, since a much larger clone lies one base away. The chain recombines TRBV7-9 with TRBJ1-1; D perhaps matches TRBD1 (5 bases). The CDR3 has 13 amino acids. Looked up from germline, CDR1 is SEHNR and CDR2 is FQNEAQ (reference sequence). V lost 0 bases to trimming and J lost 11 bases, with 13 bases between them. CDR3: CASSLAPGTRAFF. The CDR3 coding sequence is TGTGCCAGCAGCTTAGCGCCAGGGACGCGGGCTTTCTTT.

This clonotype occurred many times. The chain carries TRBV12-3 or TRBV12-4 and TRBJ2-7; D not certain. V lost 6 bases and J 3 bases, leaving 18 bases between the germline ends. The CDR3 consists of 15 residues. CDR3 residues: CASSPFGLGFYEQYF. CDR3 sequence (DNA): TGTGCCAGCAGCCCATTTGGCCTAGGGTTCTACGAGCAGTACTTC.

The table lists this clonotype with many counts. The chain's CDR3 is CASGQENIQYF. The CDR3, as DNA: TGTGCCAGCGGACAGGAAAACATTCAGTACTTC. The chain carries TRBV6-1 and TRBJ2-4; 7 bases are shared with TRBD1. CDR3 length: 11 residues. V trimming: 8 bases; J trimming: 5 bases; junction bases outside the gene matches: 0. The germline CDR1 and CDR2 sequences are MNHNS and SASEGT.

This clonotype was observed many times. The CDR3 DNA is TGTGCCAGCATGGATGGGAACTATGGCTACACCTTC. It translates to CASMDGNYGYTF. The V call is TRBV2, the J call TRBJ1-2, with D uncertain. Germline CDR1 reads SNHLY; CDR2 reads FYNNEI. The CDR3 is 12 amino acids. Trimming took 7 bases from V and 2 from J, leaving 8 bases between them.

The CDR3 loop reads CSVEGPATRDRDNEQFF. The CDR3 DNA reads as TGCAGCGTTGAGGGGCCTGCGACGAGGGACAGAGACAATGAGCAGTTCTTC. V and J are TRBV29-1 and TRBJ2-1; 7 bases align to TRBD1. The ends lost 3 bases at V and 5 bases at J; junction bases unmatched: 16. Germline V gene lookup returns CDR1 SQVTM and CDR2 ANQGSEA. CDR3 length: 17 residues.